These T cell receptor beta chains were read from a single sample in a study of T cell clonotyping in hematopoietic cell transplantation. Using immunoSEQ multiplex PCR, the repertoire was profiled, and TCRdb retains in-frame clones only, with some absent. The profile covers over 10,000 clones, with roughly 76% appearing a single time and roughly 14% taken by the ten largest. The sample consisted of peripheral blood mononuclear cells, taken 180 days after allogeneic stem cell transplant. The receptors originated from a male patient in his sixties or seventies who had an allogeneic stem cell transplant from an unrelated donor, so the T cells may come from the graft donor. Some clones in this sample may be carry-over from other donors' samples. Each CDR3 is given with its conserved first and last residue. D genes are given only for firm matches. A clone size is listed for some rows: how often the clone was seen (once, few, many), or a class if it is expanded.

clone size: .; D gene: TRBD1; V gene: TRBV5-1; CDR3 length: 14; J gene: TRBJ1-1; CDR3 protein: CASSQWTGNTEAFF; CDR3 DNA: TGCGCCAGCAGCCAATGGACAGGGAACACTGAAGCTTTCTTT
clone size: .; D gene: .; V gene: TRBV6-6; CDR3 length: 12; J gene: TRBJ1-1; CDR3 protein: CASSLTGNEAFF; CDR3 DNA: TGTGCCAGCAGTTTGACCGGCAACGAAGCTTTCTTT
clone size: .; D gene: TRBD1; V gene: TRBV4-1; CDR3 length: 15; J gene: TRBJ1-1; CDR3 protein: CASSQGDRANTEAFF; CDR3 DNA: TGCGCCAGCAGCCAAGGGGACAGAGCGAACACTGAAGCTTTCTTT
clone size: .; D gene: .; V gene: TRBV19; CDR3 length: 15; J gene: TRBJ1-6; CDR3 protein: CASSKRQRADSPLHF; CDR3 DNA: TGTGCCAGTAGTAAACGACAGAGAGCGGATTCACCCCTCCACTTT
clone size: .; D gene: .; V gene: TRBV4-1; CDR3 length: 16; J gene: TRBJ1-1; CDR3 protein: CASSQVLGTANTEAFF; CDR3 DNA: TGCGCCAGCAGCCAAGTCCTCGGGACGGCGAACACTGAAGCTTTCTTT
clone size: .; D gene: TRBD1; V gene: TRBV11-2; CDR3 length: 13; J gene: TRBJ1-2; CDR3 protein: CASSPPGQYGYTF; CDR3 DNA: TGTGCCAGCAGCCCGCCGGGACAGTATGGCTACACCTTC
clone size: .; D gene: TRBD1; V gene: TRBV7-9; CDR3 length: 18; J gene: TRBJ1-2; CDR3 protein: CASSSLRDRELIDYGYTF; CDR3 DNA: TGTGCCAGCAGTTCTCTCCGGGACAGGGAGTTAATTGACTATGGCTACACCTTC
clone size: .; D gene: TRBD2; V gene: TRBV2; CDR3 length: 15; J gene: TRBJ2-5; CDR3 protein: CASSEATSGTETQYF; CDR3 DNA: TGTGCCAGCAGCGAAGCGACTAGCGGCACGGAGACCCAGTACTTC
clone size: .; D gene: TRBD2; V gene: TRBV6-6; CDR3 length: 14; J gene: TRBJ2-1; CDR3 protein: CATRRTSGDDEQFF; CDR3 DNA: TGTGCCACCAGGAGGACTAGCGGGGACGATGAGCAGTTCTTC
clone size: few; D gene: .; V gene: TRBV9; CDR3 length: 13; J gene: TRBJ1-2; CDR3 protein: CASSVTENYGYTF; CDR3 DNA: TGTGCCAGCAGCGTTACAGAAAACTATGGCTACACCTTC
clone size: .; D gene: TRBD1; V gene: TRBV7-6; CDR3 length: 14; J gene: TRBJ1-4; CDR3 protein: CASSLGTGVVKLFF; CDR3 DNA: TGTGCCAGCAGCTTAGGGACAGGGGTGGTAAAACTGTTTTTT
clone size: .; D gene: .; V gene: TRBV27; CDR3 length: 13; J gene: TRBJ1-4; CDR3 protein: CASRRDTGEKLFF; CDR3 DNA: TGTGCCAGCAGGCGGGACACCGGGGAAAAACTGTTTTTT
clone size: .; D gene: .; V gene: TRBV5-6; CDR3 length: 13; J gene: TRBJ2-7; CDR3 protein: CASSLVSSYEQYF; CDR3 DNA: TGTGCCAGCAGCTTGGTTAGTTCCTACGAGCAGTACTTC
clone size: medium-sized; D gene: .; V gene: TRBV19; CDR3 length: 15; J gene: TRBJ1-4; CDR3 protein: CASSSWAANNEKLFF; CDR3 DNA: TGTGCCAGTAGTTCGTGGGCAGCTAATAATGAAAAACTGTTTTTT
clone size: .; D gene: .; V gene: TRBV2; CDR3 length: 11; J gene: TRBJ1-2; CDR3 protein: CASIGPSGYTF; CDR3 DNA: TGTGCCAGCATAGGGCCGTCGGGCTACACCTTC
clone size: few; D gene: TRBD1; V gene: TRBV4-1; CDR3 length: 15; J gene: TRBJ1-1; CDR3 protein: CASSRGQGENTEAFF; CDR3 DNA: TGCGCCAGCAGCCGGGGACAGGGAGAGAACACTGAAGCTTTCTTT
clone size: .; D gene: .; V gene: TRBV7-2; CDR3 length: 15; J gene: TRBJ1-2; CDR3 protein: CASSLGAGINYGYTF; CDR3 DNA: TGTGCCAGCAGCTTAGGGGCAGGGATTAACTATGGCTACACCTTC
clone size: .; D gene: .; V gene: TRBV10-3; CDR3 length: 14; J gene: TRBJ1-1; CDR3 protein: CAISENARNTEAFF; CDR3 DNA: TGTGCCATCAGTGAGAATGCCAGGAACACTGAAGCTTTCTTT
clone size: .; D gene: TRBD1; V gene: TRBV4-2; CDR3 length: 16; J gene: TRBJ2-2; CDR3 protein: CASSQDATGGTGELFF; CDR3 DNA: TGTGCCAGCAGCCAAGATGCTACAGGGGGAACCGGGGAGCTGTTTTTT
clone size: .; D gene: .; V gene: TRBV4-2; CDR3 length: 14; J gene: TRBJ2-1; CDR3 protein: CASSPLRRGDEQFF; CDR3 DNA: TGTGCCAGCAGTCCCTTGAGGAGGGGGGATGAGCAGTTCTTC
clone size: .; D gene: TRBD1; V gene: TRBV6-1; CDR3 length: 14; J gene: TRBJ2-3; CDR3 protein: CASSGGTGVDTQYF; CDR3 DNA: TGTGCCAGCAGTGGGGGGACAGGGGTAGATACGCAGTATTTT
clone size: .; D gene: TRBD1; V gene: TRBV30; CDR3 length: 18; J gene: TRBJ2-6; CDR3 protein: CAWSVGAGGSAGANVLTF; CDR3 DNA: TGTGCCTGGAGTGTTGGGGCAGGGGGCTCGGCGGGGGCCAACGTCCTGACTTTC
clone size: .; D gene: .; V gene: TRBV5-6; CDR3 length: 13; J gene: TRBJ2-3; CDR3 protein: CASSFARGSLQYF; CDR3 DNA: TGTGCCAGCAGCTTTGCTAGGGGTTCCCTGCAGTATTTT
clone size: .; D gene: TRBD2; V gene: TRBV28; CDR3 length: 13; J gene: TRBJ2-5; CDR3 protein: CASRLAGGETQYF; CDR3 DNA: TGTGCCAGCAGGTTAGCGGGAGGAGAGACCCAGTACTTC
clone size: .; D gene: TRBD1; V gene: TRBV7-3; CDR3 length: 14; J gene: TRBJ2-7; CDR3 protein: CASSLGTGRYEQYF; CDR3 DNA: TGTGCCAGCAGCTTAGGGACAGGGCGGTACGAGCAGTACTTC
clone size: .; D gene: .; V gene: TRBV30; CDR3 length: 12; J gene: TRBJ2-7; CDR3 protein: CAWSGENYEQYF; CDR3 DNA: TGTGCCTGGAGTGGAGAGAACTACGAGCAGTACTTC
clone size: .; D gene: TRBD1; V gene: TRBV6-5; CDR3 length: 15; J gene: TRBJ1-3; CDR3 protein: CASSQGTDRRNTIYF; CDR3 DNA: TGTGCCAGCAGCCAAGGGACAGATAGGAGAAACACCATATATTTT
clone size: .; D gene: .; V gene: TRBV15; CDR3 length: 14; J gene: TRBJ2-7; CDR3 protein: CATSIGRRSYEQYF; CDR3 DNA: TGTGCCACCAGCATAGGACGCCGATCCTACGAGCAGTACTTC
clone size: .; D gene: .; V gene: TRBV29-1; CDR3 length: 15; J gene: TRBJ2-2; CDR3 protein: CSVVVSPGSTGELFF; CDR3 DNA: TGCAGCGTTGTGGTTTCCCCAGGGTCTACCGGGGAGCTGTTTTTT
clone size: .; D gene: .; V gene: TRBV29-1; CDR3 length: 10; J gene: TRBJ1-1; CDR3 protein: CSVRDTEAFF; CDR3 DNA: TGCAGCGTTCGGGACACTGAAGCTTTCTTT
clone size: .; D gene: .; V gene: TRBV2; CDR3 length: 11; J gene: TRBJ1-1; CDR3 protein: CASSEGLEAFF; CDR3 DNA: TGTGCCAGCAGTGAAGGGCTTGAAGCTTTCTTT
clone size: .; D gene: .; V gene: TRBV19; CDR3 length: 14; J gene: TRBJ2-2; CDR3 protein: CASSIGQVPGELFF; CDR3 DNA: TGTGCCAGTAGTATAGGGCAGGTCCCCGGGGAGCTGTTTTTT
clone size: .; D gene: .; V gene: TRBV11-2; CDR3 length: 14; J gene: TRBJ2-7; CDR3 protein: CASSLEVVTYEQYF; CDR3 DNA: TGTGCCAGCAGCTTAGAGGTTGTCACCTACGAGCAGTACTTC
clone size: .; D gene: TRBD1; V gene: TRBV19; CDR3 length: 15; J gene: TRBJ2-7; CDR3 protein: CASRIQGTSSYEQYF; CDR3 DNA: TGTGCCAGTAGGATACAGGGGACGAGCTCCTACGAGCAGTACTTC
clone size: .; D gene: TRBD1; V gene: TRBV30; CDR3 length: 13; J gene: TRBJ1-2; CDR3 protein: CAWSIQGNYGYTF; CDR3 DNA: TGTGCCTGGAGTATACAGGGGAACTATGGCTACACCTTC
clone size: .; D gene: .; V gene: TRBV29-1; CDR3 length: 13; J gene: TRBJ2-6; CDR3 protein: CSVDFSGANVLTF; CDR3 DNA: TGCAGCGTTGATTTCTCTGGGGCCAACGTCCTGACTTTC
clone size: .; D gene: TRBD1; V gene: TRBV28; CDR3 length: 15; J gene: TRBJ1-1; CDR3 protein: CASSLPDRAGAEAFF; CDR3 DNA: TGTGCCAGCAGTTTACCGGACAGGGCAGGGGCTGAAGCTTTCTTT
clone size: .; D gene: .; V gene: TRBV5-1; CDR3 length: 15; J gene: TRBJ1-5; CDR3 protein: CASSLSGDSNQPQHF; CDR3 DNA: TGCGCCAGCAGCTTGTCAGGGGATAGCAATCAGCCCCAGCATTTT
clone size: .; D gene: TRBD1; V gene: TRBV5-1; CDR3 length: 16; J gene: TRBJ2-2; CDR3 protein: CASSYQPGQGAGELFF; CDR3 DNA: TGCGCCAGCAGTTATCAACCGGGACAGGGGGCCGGGGAGCTGTTTTTT
clone size: .; D gene: .; V gene: TRBV7-6; CDR3 length: 14; J gene: TRBJ2-1; CDR3 protein: CASSHPKSYNEQFF; CDR3 DNA: TGTGCCAGCAGCCACCCCAAGTCCTACAATGAGCAGTTCTTC
clone size: .; D gene: .; V gene: TRBV28; CDR3 length: 15; J gene: TRBJ2-7; CDR3 protein: CASSPYGEVRYEQYF; CDR3 DNA: TGTGCCAGCAGTCCCTACGGGGAGGTTCGTTACGAGCAGTACTTC
clone size: .; D gene: .; V gene: TRBV5-1; CDR3 length: 16; J gene: TRBJ1-5; CDR3 protein: CASSLGLPSSNQPQHF; CDR3 DNA: TGCGCCAGCAGCTTGGGGTTACCGTCTAGCAATCAGCCCCAGCATTTT
clone size: .; D gene: .; V gene: TRBV30; CDR3 length: 17; J gene: TRBJ2-7; CDR3 protein: CAWSIARVRGFAVEQYF; CDR3 DNA: TGTGCCTGGAGTATAGCGCGCGTTCGGGGATTTGCGGTGGAGCAGTACTTC
clone size: few; D gene: .; V gene: TRBV5-1; CDR3 length: 15; J gene: TRBJ2-1; CDR3 protein: CASSLAGGVHNEQFF; CDR3 DNA: TGCGCCAGCAGCTTGGCTGGAGGAGTCCACAATGAGCAGTTCTTC
clone size: .; D gene: .; V gene: TRBV6-1; CDR3 length: 15; J gene: TRBJ2-7; CDR3 protein: CASSDRTRGIYEQYF; CDR3 DNA: TGTGCCAGCAGTGACCGGACAAGGGGAATCTACGAGCAGTACTTC
clone size: .; D gene: TRBD1; V gene: TRBV15; CDR3 length: 14; J gene: TRBJ1-3; CDR3 protein: CATSKDRAVNTIYF; CDR3 DNA: TGTGCCACCAGCAAGGACAGGGCAGTGAACACCATATATTTT
clone size: few; D gene: TRBD1; V gene: TRBV2; CDR3 length: 13; J gene: TRBJ1-2; CDR3 protein: CASSTGTGYGYTF; CDR3 DNA: TGTGCCAGCAGTACCGGGACAGGCTATGGCTACACCTTC
clone size: .; D gene: .; V gene: TRBV4-3; CDR3 length: 13; J gene: TRBJ1-5; CDR3 protein: CASSQEENQPQHF; CDR3 DNA: TGCGCCAGCAGCCAAGAGGAGAATCAGCCCCAGCATTTT
clone size: .; D gene: .; V gene: TRBV30; CDR3 length: 13; J gene: TRBJ2-7; CDR3 protein: CAWSRSRQYEQYF; CDR3 DNA: TGTGCCTGGAGTCGGAGCAGGCAGTACGAGCAGTACTTC
clone size: .; D gene: .; V gene: TRBV20-1; CDR3 length: 11; J gene: TRBJ1-2; CDR3 protein: CSAETGYGYTF; CDR3 DNA: TGCAGTGCCGAAACAGGGTATGGCTACACCTTC
clone size: once; D gene: TRBD1; V gene: TRBV2; CDR3 length: 13; J gene: TRBJ2-5; CDR3 protein: CATEPGQEETQYF; CDR3 DNA: TGTGCCACCGAACCGGGACAGGAAGAGACCCAGTACTTC
clone size: once; D gene: .; V gene: TRBV5-6; CDR3 length: 13; J gene: TRBJ2-2; CDR3 protein: CASSGGRIGELFF; CDR3 DNA: TGTGCCAGCAGCGGCGGGCGGATTGGGGAGCTGTTTTTT
clone size: .; D gene: TRBD2; V gene: TRBV27; CDR3 length: 14; J gene: TRBJ2-1; CDR3 protein: CASSFLSGRDEQFF; CDR3 DNA: TGTGCCAGCAGTTTCTTATCAGGGAGGGATGAGCAGTTCTTC
clone size: .; D gene: .; V gene: TRBV5-6; CDR3 length: 13; J gene: TRBJ1-5; CDR3 protein: CASSTSGGQPQHF; CDR3 DNA: TGTGCCAGCAGCACGTCGGGGGGTCAGCCCCAGCATTTT
clone size: few; D gene: .; V gene: TRBV2; CDR3 length: 14; J gene: TRBJ1-1; CDR3 protein: CASSNGQIDTEAFF; CDR3 DNA: TGTGCCAGCAGTAATGGACAGATTGACACTGAAGCTTTCTTT
clone size: few; D gene: .; V gene: TRBV13; CDR3 length: 11; J gene: TRBJ1-1; CDR3 protein: CASSLNTEAFF; CDR3 DNA: TGTGCCAGCAGCCTCAACACTGAAGCTTTCTTT
clone size: .; D gene: TRBD1; V gene: TRBV6-5; CDR3 length: 15; J gene: TRBJ1-4; CDR3 protein: CASGDRMGTNEKLFF; CDR3 DNA: TGTGCCAGCGGGGACAGAATGGGAACTAATGAAAAACTGTTTTTT
clone size: .; D gene: .; V gene: TRBV6-5; CDR3 length: 15; J gene: TRBJ1-2; CDR3 protein: CASSYLPALLAGYTF; CDR3 DNA: TGTGCCAGCAGTTACCTGCCAGCCCTTTTGGCCGGCTACACCTTC
clone size: few; D gene: TRBD1; V gene: TRBV2; CDR3 length: 12; J gene: TRBJ2-7; CDR3 protein: CASSTGGNEQYF; CDR3 DNA: TGTGCCAGCAGTACAGGGGGCAACGAGCAGTACTTC